The sample holds many counts of the clone carrying this T cell receptor (beta chain). This entry belongs to a study of T cells in Graves' hyperthyroidism and ophthalmopathy. Study details: The initial diagnosis was the point when peripheral blood was collected, ahead of any treatment.

Amplification yielded TCR beta CDR3 regions, with RNA transcripts as the source. A set of HTBI primers served as the primers for a first-round RT-PCR of the TCR CDR3. TCRdb reprocessed the multiplex PCR reads via MiXCR and lists one record per CDR3 protein. The repertoire consists of hundreds of thousands of distinct CDR3 sequences, with 11% to 15% occurring once and the leading ten covering roughly a tenth. Trimming pared 1 base from V and 5 bases from J, leaving 13 bases between. In germline, CDR1 is SGHNT, CDR2 YENEEA. This CDR3 has 15 amino acids. The receptor comes from a woman younger than 35 with Graves' hyperthyroidism. Sequencing was done on a sample of blood. This chain joins TRBV11-3 and TRBJ2-3; D is possibly TRBD1 or TRBD2 (5 bases each). The DNA for the CDR3 is TGTGCCAGCAGCTTAGGTGGGGACGGAAGAGATACGCAGTATTTT. Translating gives CASSLGGDGRDTQYF.